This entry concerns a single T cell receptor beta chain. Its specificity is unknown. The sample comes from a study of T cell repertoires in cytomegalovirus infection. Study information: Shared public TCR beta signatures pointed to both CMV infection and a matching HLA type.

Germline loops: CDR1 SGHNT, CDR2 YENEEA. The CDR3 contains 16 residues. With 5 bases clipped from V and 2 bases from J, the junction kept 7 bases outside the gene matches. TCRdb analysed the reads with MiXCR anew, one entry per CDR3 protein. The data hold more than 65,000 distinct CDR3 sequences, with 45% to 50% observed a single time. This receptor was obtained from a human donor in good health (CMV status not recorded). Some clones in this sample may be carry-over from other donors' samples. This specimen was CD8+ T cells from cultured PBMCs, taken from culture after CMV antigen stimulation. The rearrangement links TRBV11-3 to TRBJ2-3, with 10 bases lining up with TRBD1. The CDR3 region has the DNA TGTGCCAGCAGCCTTGGGACAGGGGTACCCACAGATACGCAGTATTTT. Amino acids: CASSLGTGVPTDTQYF.